The entry that follows covers one T cell receptor beta chain sequence. This specimen comes from a study of OX40 agonist ivuxolimab in advanced cancers. On the study more broadly: Patients were treated with ivuxolimab, an agonistic anti-OX40 (CD134) antibody.

V was pared by 6 bases and J by 2 bases, with 14 bases of the junction left unmatched. The CDR3 consists of 18 residues. In germline, CDR1 is SNHLY, CDR2 FYNNEI. Assay: immunoSEQ multiplex PCR; the TCRdb copy retains only in-frame clones and omits some. Of 31,000 or so clones detected, around nine tenths appear once; the ten largest clones hold roughly a third. The J gene is TRBJ2-7, the V gene TRBV2, with 12 nucleotides matching TRBD2. The source was CD4+ or CD8+ T cells sorted from blood, collected in a trial of the OX40 agonist ivuxolimab. The TCR was taken from an adult with an advanced solid tumor such as melanoma, head and neck, liver or kidney cancer. As DNA, the CDR3 is TGTGCCAGCAGAGGGAGACTAGCGGGAGAAGCCCGTCCCTACGAGCAGTACTTC. It is translated as CASRGRLAGEARPYEQYF.